These T cell receptor beta chains were read from a single sample in a study of technical replicates of blood from several donors. Repertoires were generated with immunoSEQ multiplex PCR, while TCRdb's copy carries only in-frame clones and drops some. The table shows tens of thousands of clones, with roughly 95% occurring only once. Sequences were obtained from T cells isolated from PBMCs. The receptors come from a human donor in good health. CDR3s include the opening cysteine and the closing phenylalanine or tryptophan. The D gene is left open where the match is weak. Size values are once, few and many counts, or a class for expanded clones, and some rows have none.

J gene	clone size	D gene	V gene	CDR3 DNA	CDR3 protein
TRBJ2-7	NA	NA	TRBV28	TGTGCCAGCAGTTTACCCCAGGGCAGCTCCTACGAGCAGTACTTC	CASSLPQGSSYEQYF
TRBJ1-2	NA	TRBD1	TRBV19	TGTGCCAGTAGAAAGGGACAGCTTAGTGGCTACACCTTC	CASRKGQLSGYTF
TRBJ1-1	NA	TRBD1	TRBV7-3	TGTGCCAGCAGCTTGACAGGGATGAACACTGAAGCTTTCTTT	CASSLTGMNTEAFF
TRBJ2-1	once	TRBD2	TRBV5-4	TGTGCCAGCAGCTTGCCGGGGACTACGAGTGTCAATGAGCAGTTCTTC	CASSLPGTTSVNEQFF
TRBJ2-2	NA	NA	TRBV19	TGTGCCAGTAGTCAAATCGGGTTGGGAGATCTAACCGGGGAGCTGTTTTTT	CASSQIGLGDLTGELFF
TRBJ2-1	NA	TRBD1	TRBV28	TGTGCCAGTTTCACCGGGACAGGGGGAAATGAGCAGTTCTTC	CASFTGTGGNEQFF
TRBJ1-1	NA	TRBD1	TRBV7-6	TGTGCCAGCAGCGCGGGGACAGTTAACATGAACACTGAAGCTTTCTTT	CASSAGTVNMNTEAFF
TRBJ2-1	NA	TRBD1	TRBV30	TGTGCCTGGATGGACAGGGGGAGGAATGAGCAGTTCTTC	CAWMDRGRNEQFF
TRBJ2-1	NA	TRBD2	TRBV6-4	TGTGCCAGCAGTGAATCAAGCGGGAGGGGGGACAATGAGCAGTTCTTC	CASSESSGRGDNEQFF
TRBJ2-1	once	TRBD2	TRBV19	TGTGCCAGTAGCCCGCCTAGCGGGAGGGCCAATAATGAGCAGTTCTTC	CASSPPSGRANNEQFF
TRBJ2-2	NA	TRBD2	TRBV9	TGTGCCAGCAGCCGTCCGGGGGGGGTTCCCACCGGGGAGCTGTTTTTT	CASSRPGGVPTGELFF
TRBJ2-5	NA	TRBD1	TRBV2	TGTGCCAGCAGGACCGACAGGGGCGGGGAGACCCAGTACTTC	CASRTDRGGETQYF
TRBJ2-3	NA	NA	TRBV2	TGTGCCAGCAGTGTAGGCGGCCTGAGCACAGATACGCAGTATTTT	CASSVGGLSTDTQYF
TRBJ2-6	NA	NA	TRBV5-1	TGCGCCAGCAGCCCCCCCGGGGGAGCTGGGGCCAACGTCCTGACTTTC	CASSPPGGAGANVLTF
TRBJ2-7	NA	NA	TRBV5-1	TGCGCCAGCAGCTCCGGGGGACAGTATCATGAGGGGTACTTC	CASSSGGQYHEGYF
TRBJ1-1	NA	TRBD1	TRBV6-1	TGTGCCAGCAACAGGGGGCAGGGGAACACTGAAGCTTTCTTT	CASNRGQGNTEAFF
TRBJ2-5	NA	TRBD1	TRBV10-3	TGTGCCATCAGTCCGGGACAGGGGGGAGAAGAGACCCAGTACTTC	CAISPGQGGEETQYF
TRBJ1-2	NA	NA	TRBV5-6	TGTGCCAGCAGCTCGTACCAATTCGGTACAGCAAGCTATGGCTACACCTTC	CASSSYQFGTASYGYTF
TRBJ1-1	NA	NA	TRBV18	TGTGCCAGCTCACCAACAGGGCCCACTGAAGCTTTCTTT	CASSPTGPTEAFF
TRBJ1-5	NA	NA	TRBV27	TGTGCCAGCGGGGGCCTGGGGAGCAATCAGCCCCAGCATTTT	CASGGLGSNQPQHF
TRBJ1-1	NA	NA	TRBV7-8	TGTGCCAGCAGCGAGTGGGTGGAGGTGAACACTGAAGCTTTCTTT	CASSEWVEVNTEAFF
TRBJ2-1	NA	TRBD2	TRBV29-1	TGCAGCGTTGATAGTCTAGCGGATTACAATGAGCAGTTCTTC	CSVDSLADYNEQFF
TRBJ2-7	NA	NA	TRBV6-5	TGTGCCAGCAGTTACTCGAAGTCCGGTTACGAGCAGTACTTC	CASSYSKSGYEQYF
TRBJ2-7	NA	NA	TRBV2	TGTGCCAGCAGGACGGGATCCACTTTCTACGAGCAGTACTTC	CASRTGSTFYEQYF
TRBJ2-7	NA	TRBD2	TRBV6-1	TGTGCCAGCAGTACTAGCGGGGCTACCTACGAGCAGTACTTC	CASSTSGATYEQYF
TRBJ2-1	NA	NA	TRBV7-2	TGTGCCAGCAGCTCGCCAGAGGTCGGGAATGAGCAGTTCTTC	CASSSPEVGNEQFF
TRBJ2-7	NA	NA	TRBV1	TGCACCAGCAGCCAAACAAAAGCGGGAGGGCCCGGGCAGTACTTC	CTSSQTKAGGPGQYF
TRBJ2-5	NA	NA	TRBV2	TGTGCCAGCAAGGGGCTAGCGAGTCAAGAGACCCAGTACTTC	CASKGLASQETQYF
TRBJ2-7	NA	NA	TRBV5-6	TGTGCCAGCAGCTTGGGGCAGGGGAGAGGCTTCGAGCAGTACTTC	CASSLGQGRGFEQYF
TRBJ2-7	NA	NA	TRBV5-6	TGTGCCAGCAGCTTGTTAAGTTTTACTAGCTCCTACGAGCAGTACTTC	CASSLLSFTSSYEQYF
TRBJ1-2	NA	TRBD1	TRBV19	TGTGCCAGTACCTTAAAGGGACAGGGCTATGGCTACACCTTC	CASTLKGQGYGYTF
TRBJ2-7	NA	TRBD1	TRBV7-8	TGTGCCAGCAGCTACACCGGGACAGGACTTTACGAGCAGTACTTC	CASSYTGTGLYEQYF
TRBJ1-3	NA	NA	TRBV2	TGTGCCAGCAGTCTAACCGGGATCTCTGGAAACACCATATATTTT	CASSLTGISGNTIYF
TRBJ1-1	NA	NA	TRBV28	TGTGCCAGCAGTCCCGCCGGGACTGCGAACACTGAAGCTTTCTTT	CASSPAGTANTEAFF
TRBJ2-5	NA	TRBD2	TRBV5-6	TGTGCCAGCAGCCTTACTAGCGGGTCCGAGACCCAGTACTTC	CASSLTSGSETQYF
TRBJ1-2	NA	NA	TRBV7-6	TGTGCCAGCAGCTTAGGATGGGGGGATGGGGGCTACACCTTC	CASSLGWGDGGYTF
TRBJ2-3	once	TRBD2	TRBV9	TGTGCCAGCAGCCTAGCGGGGGGTAACACAGATACGCAGTATTTT	CASSLAGGNTDTQYF
TRBJ2-7	NA	NA	TRBV18	TGTGCCAGCTCCACCTGGGGGGAAGCCCTGAGCTCCTACGAGCAGTACTTC	CASSTWGEALSSYEQYF
TRBJ2-7	once	TRBD1	TRBV5-1	TGCGCCAGTAGACAGGGGAGCTCCTACGAGCAGTACTTC	CASRQGSSYEQYF
TRBJ2-1	NA	TRBD2	TRBV30	TGTGCCTGGAGTGCGACTAGCGGGGGGTACAATGAGCAGTTCTTC	CAWSATSGGYNEQFF
TRBJ2-1	NA	NA	TRBV4-1	TGCGCCAGCAGCCCGGGAGTCCGGGATGAGCAGTTCTTC	CASSPGVRDEQFF
TRBJ1-3	NA	NA	TRBV19	TGTGCCAGTAGTCGACAGAGATCTGGAAACACCATATATTTT	CASSRQRSGNTIYF
TRBJ2-3	NA	TRBD2	TRBV2	TGTGCCAGCAGTCGACGGGCGGGGGAGGGCACAGATACGCAGTATTTT	CASSRRAGEGTDTQYF
TRBJ2-7	NA	NA	TRBV14	TGTGCCAGCAGCCTTGGACAGCCAGTGTACTTC	CASSLGQPVYF
TRBJ1-1	NA	NA	TRBV6-5	TGTGCCAGCAGTTATTCGGGACTCATGAACACTGAAGCTTTCTTT	CASSYSGLMNTEAFF
TRBJ2-7	NA	TRBD1	TRBV6-1	TGTGCCAGCAGTGCAGACAGGGCAGTAGGCTACGAGCAGTACTTC	CASSADRAVGYEQYF
TRBJ1-1	NA	TRBD1	TRBV18	TGTGCCAGCTCACTCGGACAGGGGGCCAGAAACTCTGAAGCTTTCTTT	CASSLGQGARNSEAFF
TRBJ2-3	NA	NA	TRBV5-1	TGCGCCAGCAGCTTGACCGTGGGGGGTAACACAGATACGCAGTATTTT	CASSLTVGGNTDTQYF
TRBJ2-1	NA	NA	TRBV29-1	TGCAGCGTTGGGGGTCTCGGGGTCAGCGACAAGCAGTTCTTC	CSVGGLGVSDKQFF
TRBJ2-7	NA	NA	TRBV15	TGTGCCACCAGCAGAGACAGGGGCAGTTACGAGCAGTACTTC	CATSRDRGSYEQYF
TRBJ2-7	once	TRBD1	TRBV29-1	TGCAGCGTAGACAGGGGGAACTCCTACGAGCAGTACTTC	CSVDRGNSYEQYF